This T cell receptor beta chain was retrieved from a study of identical twins. Whole-study findings and limits: Zero-insertion results could be subject to partial confounding by invariant MAIT and iNKT cells.

Germline-derived CDR1 and CDR2 are SNHLY and FYNNEI. The CDR3 is made up of 14 amino acids. The ends were cut back, 6 bases at V and 7 bases at J, with 13 bases in the middle. TCRdb recomputed calls from the 5' RACE reads with MiXCR, one row per CDR3 protein. The sample holds about 240,000 distinct CDR3 sequences, more than 9.5% seen once. For this clonotype: The antigen is undetermined.

The same sample was also studied in work on yellow fever vaccine responses in identical twins.

Sample: memory (CD45RO+) T cells sorted from blood. The sequence came from a woman aged 18 to 35 in good health. The rearrangement links TRBV2 to TRBJ1-6, with a weak D call TRBD1 (6 bases). CDR3 protein: CASRQGMVNSPLHF. The CDR3 DNA reads TGTGCCAGCAGGCAGGGGATGGTCAATTCACCCCTCCACTTT. Full variable domain (outside the CDR3, taken from reference TRBV2 and TRBJ1-6): EPEVTQTPSHQVTQMGQEVILRCVPISNHLYFYWYRQILGQKVEFLVSFYNNEISEKSEIFDDQFSVERPDGSNFTLKIRSTKLEDSAMYFCASRQGMVNSPLHFGNGTRLTVT.